This T cell receptor beta chain was documented in a study of T cells in Graves' hyperthyroidism and ophthalmopathy. Study-level findings and limits: In validation, the model predicted ophthalmopathy. These predictions came a median roughly seven months before onset. In simple terms, a model built on 13 V-J features told ophthalmopathy apart from stable hyperthyroidism.

This clonotype was detected ten times or more. The target antigen is unknown. Diagnoses were established using clinical symptoms, serum thyroxine and TRAb, thyroid ultrasound and orbital computed tomography. The authors obtained PBMCs from roughly 9.7 ml of fresh peripheral blood. RNA transcripts were the template for amplifying TCR beta CDR3 regions. The TCR CDR3 first-round RT-PCR relied on the HTBI primer set. TCRdb itself ran the multiplex PCR reads through MiXCR, one entry per CDR3 protein. The table has about 530,000 distinct CDR3 sequences, roughly 18% seen once. The length of the CDR3 is 16 residues. The germline CDR1 and CDR2 sequences are SNHLY and FYNNEI. Losses at the gene ends were 7 bases for V and 10 bases for J; bases not matched to a gene: 14.

The rearrangement joins TRBV2 to TRBJ2-1; 12 nucleotides agree with TRBD2. Sample: blood. This receptor was taken from a woman between 18 and 30 years old with Graves' ophthalmopathy. The CDR3 is CASKGNLAGGSGEQFF. The CDR3 DNA reads as TGTGCCAGCAAGGGCAACCTAGCGGGAGGGTCCGGGGAGCAGTTCTTC.